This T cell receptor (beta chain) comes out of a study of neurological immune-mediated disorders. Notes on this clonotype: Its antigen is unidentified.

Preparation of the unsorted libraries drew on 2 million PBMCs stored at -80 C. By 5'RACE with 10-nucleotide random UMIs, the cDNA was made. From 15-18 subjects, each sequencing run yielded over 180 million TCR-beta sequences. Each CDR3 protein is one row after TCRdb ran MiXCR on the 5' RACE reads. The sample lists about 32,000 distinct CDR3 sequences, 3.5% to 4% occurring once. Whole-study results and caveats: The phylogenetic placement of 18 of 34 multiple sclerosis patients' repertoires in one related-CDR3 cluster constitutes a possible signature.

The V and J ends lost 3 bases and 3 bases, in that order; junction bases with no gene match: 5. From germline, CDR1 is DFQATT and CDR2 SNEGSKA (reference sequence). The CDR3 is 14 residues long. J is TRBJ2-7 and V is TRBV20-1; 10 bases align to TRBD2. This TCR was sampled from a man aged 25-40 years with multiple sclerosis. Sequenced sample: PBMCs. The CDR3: CSASRLAGHYEQYF. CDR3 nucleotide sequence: TGCAGTGCTAGCAGACTAGCGGGTCACTACGAGCAGTACTTC.